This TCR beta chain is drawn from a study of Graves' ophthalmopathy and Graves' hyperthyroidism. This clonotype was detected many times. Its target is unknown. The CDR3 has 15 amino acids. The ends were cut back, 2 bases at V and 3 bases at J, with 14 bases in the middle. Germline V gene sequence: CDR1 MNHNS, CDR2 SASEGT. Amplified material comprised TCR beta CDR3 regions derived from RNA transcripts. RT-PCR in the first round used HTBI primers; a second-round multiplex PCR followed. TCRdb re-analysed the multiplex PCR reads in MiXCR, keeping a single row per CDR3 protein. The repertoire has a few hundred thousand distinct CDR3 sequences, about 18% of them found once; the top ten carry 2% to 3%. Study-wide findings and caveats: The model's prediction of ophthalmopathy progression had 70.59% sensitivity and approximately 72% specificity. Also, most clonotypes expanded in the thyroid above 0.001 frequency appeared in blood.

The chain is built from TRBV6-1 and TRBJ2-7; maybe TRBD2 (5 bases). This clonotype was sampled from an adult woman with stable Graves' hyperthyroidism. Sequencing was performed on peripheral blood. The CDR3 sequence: CASSELLARDYEQYF. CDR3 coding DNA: TGTGCCAGCAGTGAATTGTTAGCGAGGGACTACGAGCAGTACTTC.